The T cell receptor (beta chain) described here comes from a study of blood T cell repertoires in COVID-19. Study-level information: PBMCs, B-cell-depleted T cells, or T cells provided the cDNA or gDNA that made up the material.

The protocol was immunoSEQ multiplex PCR, while the TCRdb copy is restricted to in-frame clones and leaves out a portion. This sample yields approximately 470,000 clones, of which about nine tenths are seen a single time; about 0.75% belongs to the top ten. Participants came from 20 to 25 US areas, aged roughly 18 to 89 years. Symptom resolution, clearance, or two negative PCRs marked the recovered donors of Cohort 3. Germline assignment: CDR1 MNHNY and CDR2 SVGAGI (reference sequence). This CDR3 is built from 19 residues. V lost 5 bases to trimming and J lost 1 base, with 24 bases between them. The rearrangement uses TRBV6-6 and TRBJ2-4; D not certain. The sequenced sample consisted of PBMCs or T cells enriched from blood (not recorded which). The clonotype originates from a woman aged 18-29 years who had recovered from COVID-19. For the CDR3, the DNA is TGTGCCAGCAGTCCCCCAGCTCCGACTCCATCGAAGGCCAAAAACATTCAGTACTTC. Amino acids: CASSPPAPTPSKAKNIQYF.